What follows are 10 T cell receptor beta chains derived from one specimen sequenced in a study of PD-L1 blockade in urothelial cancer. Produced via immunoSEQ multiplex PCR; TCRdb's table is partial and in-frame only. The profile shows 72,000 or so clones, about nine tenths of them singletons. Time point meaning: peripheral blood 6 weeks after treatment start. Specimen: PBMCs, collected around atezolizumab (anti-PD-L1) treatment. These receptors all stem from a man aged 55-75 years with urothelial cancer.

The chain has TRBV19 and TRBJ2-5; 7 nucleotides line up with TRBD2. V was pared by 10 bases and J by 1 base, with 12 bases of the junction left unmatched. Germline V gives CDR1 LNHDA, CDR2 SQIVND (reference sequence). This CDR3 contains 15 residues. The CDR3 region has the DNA TGTGCCACGCAGCCTACCCGGGAGGCCCAAGAGACCCAGTACTTC. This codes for CATQPTREAQETQYF.

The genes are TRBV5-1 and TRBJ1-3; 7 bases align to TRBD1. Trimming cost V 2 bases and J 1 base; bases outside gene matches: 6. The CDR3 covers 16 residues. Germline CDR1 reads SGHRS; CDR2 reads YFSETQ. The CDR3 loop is CASSFLGQLSGNTIYF. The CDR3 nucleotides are TGCGCCAGCAGCTTCCTGGGACAGCTATCTGGAAACACCATATATTTT. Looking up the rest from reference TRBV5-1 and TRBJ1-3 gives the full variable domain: KAGVTQTPRYLIKTRGQQVTLSCSPISGHRSVSWYQQTPGQGLQFLFEYFSETQRNKGNFPGRFSGRQFSNSRSEMNVSTLELGDSALYLCASSFLGQLSGNTIYFGEGSWLTVV.

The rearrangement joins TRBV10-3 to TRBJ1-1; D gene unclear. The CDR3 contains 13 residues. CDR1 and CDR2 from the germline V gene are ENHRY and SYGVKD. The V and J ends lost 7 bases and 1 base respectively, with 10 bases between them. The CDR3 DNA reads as TGTGCCATCACCAACCAGGAGAACACTGAAGCTTTCTTT. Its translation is CAITNQENTEAFF.

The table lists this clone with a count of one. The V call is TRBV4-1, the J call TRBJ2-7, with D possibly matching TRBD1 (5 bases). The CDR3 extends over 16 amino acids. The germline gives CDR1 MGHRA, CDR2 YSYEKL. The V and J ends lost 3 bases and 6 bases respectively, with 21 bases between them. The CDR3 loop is CASSHGQAPLLSEQYF. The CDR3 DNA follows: TGCGCCAGCAGCCACGGACAAGCTCCACTCCTCTCCGAGCAGTACTTC.

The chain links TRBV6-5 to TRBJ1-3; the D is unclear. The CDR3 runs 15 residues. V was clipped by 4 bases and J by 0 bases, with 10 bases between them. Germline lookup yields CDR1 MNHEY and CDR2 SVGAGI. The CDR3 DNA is TGTGCCAGCAGTTTGGCAAGAGGCTCTGGAAACACCATATATTTT. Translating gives CASSLARGSGNTIYF.

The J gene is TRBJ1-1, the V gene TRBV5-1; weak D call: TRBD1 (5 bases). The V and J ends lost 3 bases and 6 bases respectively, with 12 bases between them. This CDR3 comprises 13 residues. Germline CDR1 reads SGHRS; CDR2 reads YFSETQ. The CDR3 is CASSSRGMAEAFF. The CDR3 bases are TGCGCCAGCAGCTCCCGGGGGATGGCTGAAGCTTTCTTT.

The CDR3: CASSSTRGAFF. The CDR3 bases are TGTGCCAGCAGCTCTACTCGGGGAGCTTTCTTT. The chain uses TRBV5-8 and TRBJ1-1; D gene uncertain. Looked up from germline, CDR1 is SGHTS and CDR2 is YDEGEE. The CDR3 extends over 11 amino acids. Trimming removed 3 bases from V and 10 bases from J, with 10 bases in between.

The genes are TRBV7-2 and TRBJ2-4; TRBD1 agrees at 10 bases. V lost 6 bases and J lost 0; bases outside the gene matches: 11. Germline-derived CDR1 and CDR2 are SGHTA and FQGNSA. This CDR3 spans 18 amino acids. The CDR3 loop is CASSSGQGTLLAKNIQYF. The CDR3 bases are TGTGCCAGCAGTTCGGGACAGGGGACCCTATTAGCCAAAAACATTCAGTACTTC.

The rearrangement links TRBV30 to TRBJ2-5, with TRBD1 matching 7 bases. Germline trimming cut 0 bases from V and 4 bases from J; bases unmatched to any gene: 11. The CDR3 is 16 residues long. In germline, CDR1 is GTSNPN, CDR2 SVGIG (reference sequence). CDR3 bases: TGTGCCTGGAGTGTACTGGGACAGCCATCCGTAGAGACCCAGTACTTC. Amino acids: CAWSVLGQPSVETQYF. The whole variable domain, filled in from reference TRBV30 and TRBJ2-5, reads SQTIHQWPATLVQPVGSPLSLECTVEGTSNPNLYWYRQAAGRGLQLLFYSVGIGQISSEVPQNLSASRPQDRQFILSSKKLLLSDSGFYLCAWSVLGQPSVETQYFGPGTRLLVL.

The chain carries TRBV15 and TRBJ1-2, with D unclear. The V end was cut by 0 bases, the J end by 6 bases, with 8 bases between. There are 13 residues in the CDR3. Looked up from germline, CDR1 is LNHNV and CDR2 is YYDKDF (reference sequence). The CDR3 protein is CATSRDTGDGYTF. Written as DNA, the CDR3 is TGTGCCACCAGCAGAGATACCGGGGATGGCTACACCTTC.